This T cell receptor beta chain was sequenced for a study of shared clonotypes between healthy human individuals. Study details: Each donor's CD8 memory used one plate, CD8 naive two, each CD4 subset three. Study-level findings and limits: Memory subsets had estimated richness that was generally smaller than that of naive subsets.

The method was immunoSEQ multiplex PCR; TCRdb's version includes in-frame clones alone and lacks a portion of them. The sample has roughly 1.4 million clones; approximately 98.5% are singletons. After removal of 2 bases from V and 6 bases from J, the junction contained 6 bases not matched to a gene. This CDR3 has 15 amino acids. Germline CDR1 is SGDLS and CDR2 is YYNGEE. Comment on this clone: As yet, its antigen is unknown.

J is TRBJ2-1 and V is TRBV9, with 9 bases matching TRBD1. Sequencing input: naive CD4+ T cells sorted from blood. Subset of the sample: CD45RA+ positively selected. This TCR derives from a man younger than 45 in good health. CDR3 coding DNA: TGTGCCAGCAGCGTGGGGGACAGGGTATCCAATGAGCAGTTCTTC. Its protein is CASSVGDRVSNEQFF.